This T cell receptor (beta chain) was captured by sequencing in a study of T cells in Graves' hyperthyroidism and ophthalmopathy. Hyperthyroidism was newly diagnosed in patients aged 18 to 65 (duration under 2 months). From RNA transcripts, TCR beta CDR3 regions were amplified. In the first-round RT-PCR of the TCR CDR3, the HTBI primer set was used. TCRdb re-analysed the multiplex PCR reads in MiXCR, keeping a single row per CDR3 protein. The sample includes about 360,000 distinct CDR3 sequences, 20% to 25% of them seen just once. V trimming: 0 bases; J trimming: 2 bases; junction bases outside the gene matches: 8. The germline V gene has CDR1 LGHNT and CDR2 FRNRAP. The CDR3 spans 17 residues.

The TCR originated in a man aged 50 to 59 with Graves' hyperthyroidism. The rearrangement joins TRBV12-5 to TRBJ2-7; 9 nucleotides line up with TRBD2. Sequenced sample: blood. The CDR3 nucleotides read TGTGCTAGTGGTTTGGTAGTGGCGGGAGGGCCCCCCTACGAGCAGTACTTC. Translating gives CASGLVVAGGPPYEQYF.